The following is a T cell receptor (beta chain) sequence with its context. The data derive from a study of blood T cell repertoires in COVID-19. Study at large: Specimens from acute and convalescent COVID-19 originated in the United States, Italy and Spain. T cells, B-cell-depleted T cells, or PBMCs provided the cDNA or gDNA that served as material.

V gave up 0 bases and J gave up 4 bases; unmatched junction bases: 10. This CDR3 is built from 18 residues. The germline CDR1 and CDR2 sequences are SGHNT and YYREEE (reference sequence). In the original analysis: Nucleated cell counts were estimated from reference gene primer amplification. Only in-frame clones appear in the TCRdb table, and some are missing; sequencing was by immunoSEQ multiplex PCR. V, J and clone size are taken as reported in that table, and D and trimming were inferred from the DNA itself. This table has fewer than 65,000 clones, 75% to 90% appearing once. The chain combines TRBV5-4 with TRBJ2-3; 11 bases are a match to TRBD2. Material: peripheral blood. This TCR was recovered from a human donor in a cohort sampled during active COVID-19. The CDR3 DNA is TGTGCCAGCAGCTTGGATAGCGGGGGGGCCGAGACCTCAGATACGCAGTATTTT. Its protein is CASSLDSGGAETSDTQYF.